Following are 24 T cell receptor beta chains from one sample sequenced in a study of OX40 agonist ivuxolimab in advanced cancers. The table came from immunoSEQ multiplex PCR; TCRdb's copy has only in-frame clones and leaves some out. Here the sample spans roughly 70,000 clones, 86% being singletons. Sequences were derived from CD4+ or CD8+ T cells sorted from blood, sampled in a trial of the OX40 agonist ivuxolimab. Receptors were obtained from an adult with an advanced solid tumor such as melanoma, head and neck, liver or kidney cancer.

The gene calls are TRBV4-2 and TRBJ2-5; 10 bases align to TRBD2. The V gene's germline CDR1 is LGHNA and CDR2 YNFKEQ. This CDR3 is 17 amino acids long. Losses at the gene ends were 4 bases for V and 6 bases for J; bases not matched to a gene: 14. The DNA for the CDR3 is TGTGCCAGCAGCCCCGATTATCAAGCGGGAGGGCCAAAGACCCAGTACTTC. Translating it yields CASSPDYQAGGPKTQYF.

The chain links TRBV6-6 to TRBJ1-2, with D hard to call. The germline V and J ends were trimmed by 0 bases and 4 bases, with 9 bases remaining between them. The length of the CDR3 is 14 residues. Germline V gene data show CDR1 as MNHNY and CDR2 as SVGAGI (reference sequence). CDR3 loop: CASSYSEGSYGYTF. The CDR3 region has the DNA TGTGCCAGCAGTTACTCGGAGGGCTCCTATGGCTACACCTTC.

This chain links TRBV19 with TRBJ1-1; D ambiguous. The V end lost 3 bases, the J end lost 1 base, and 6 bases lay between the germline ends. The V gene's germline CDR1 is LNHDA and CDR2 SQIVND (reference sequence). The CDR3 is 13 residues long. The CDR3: CASSIGPNTEAFF. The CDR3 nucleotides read TGTGCCAGTAGTATTGGACCGAACACTGAAGCTTTCTTT.

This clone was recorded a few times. CDR3 in DNA: TGTGCCAGCAGCAATAGCCAGGGGTTTGGAAACACCATATATTTT. Translating gives CASSNSQGFGNTIYF. The chain is built from TRBV21-1 and TRBJ1-3; TRBD1 reflects the table's D call only, with no check against the DNA. TRBV21-1 is marked as a pseudogene. The CDR3 loop spans 15 amino acids.

The CDR3 sequence: CASGWGTGELFF. The CDR3 nucleotides are TGTGCCAGTGGTTGGGGAACCGGGGAGCTGTTTTTT. V gene TRBV5-4 combines with J gene TRBJ2-2; no clear D. The CDR3 spans 12 residues. Germline V gives CDR1 SGHNT, CDR2 YYREEE (reference sequence). V was cut by 8 bases and J by 5 bases, with 10 bases left in between.

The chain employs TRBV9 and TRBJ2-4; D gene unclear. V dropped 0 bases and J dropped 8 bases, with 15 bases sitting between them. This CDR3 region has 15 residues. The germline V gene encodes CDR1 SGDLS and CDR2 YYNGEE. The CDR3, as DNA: TGTGCCAGCAGCGTAGGCAATACTTCCCCGGACATTCAGTACTTC. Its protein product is CASSVGNTSPDIQYF.

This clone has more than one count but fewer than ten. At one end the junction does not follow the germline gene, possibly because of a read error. This CDR3 reads CASSLDRENTIYF. In DNA, the CDR3 is TGTGCTAGCAGCTTAGACAGGGAAAACACCATATATTTT. The chain carries TRBV7-7 and TRBJ1-3; 7 positions agree with TRBD1. The germline gives CDR1 SSHAT, CDR2 FNYEAQ (reference sequence). CDR3 size: 13 residues.

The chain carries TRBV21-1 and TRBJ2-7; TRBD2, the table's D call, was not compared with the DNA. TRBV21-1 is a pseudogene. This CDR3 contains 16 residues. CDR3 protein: CASSTLGLAGFYEQYF. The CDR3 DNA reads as TGTGCCAGCAGCACCCTGGGACTAGCGGGATTCTACGAGCAGTACTTC.

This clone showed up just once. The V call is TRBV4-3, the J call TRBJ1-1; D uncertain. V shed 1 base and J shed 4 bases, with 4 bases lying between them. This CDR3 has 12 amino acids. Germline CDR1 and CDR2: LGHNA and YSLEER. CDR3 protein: CASSQVGTEAFF. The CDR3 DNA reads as TGCGCCAGCAGCCAAGTAGGCACTGAAGCTTTCTTT.

CDR3 amino acids: CASSVGDTQYF. Here the CDR3 DNA reads TGTGCCAGCAGCGTAGGAGATACGCAGTATTTT. The chain joins TRBV9 to TRBJ2-3; D uncertain. Trimming cost V 0 bases and J 5 bases, with 1 base left between them. The CDR3 totals 11 residues. The germline gives CDR1 SGDLS, CDR2 YYNGEE.

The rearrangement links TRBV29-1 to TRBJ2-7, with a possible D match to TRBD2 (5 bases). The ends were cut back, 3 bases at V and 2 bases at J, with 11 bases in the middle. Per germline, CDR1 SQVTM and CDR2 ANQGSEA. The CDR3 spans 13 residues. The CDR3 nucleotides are TGCAGCGTTGAGGGAGCGGCCCCCTACGAGCAGTACTTC. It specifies CSVEGAAPYEQYF.

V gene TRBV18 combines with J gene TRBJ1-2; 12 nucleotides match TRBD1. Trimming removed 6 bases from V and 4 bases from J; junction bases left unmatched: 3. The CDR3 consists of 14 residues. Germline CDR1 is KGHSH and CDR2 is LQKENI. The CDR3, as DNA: TGTGCCAGCTCGTTGGGACAGGGGGCCTATGGCTACACCTTC. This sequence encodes CASSLGQGAYGYTF.

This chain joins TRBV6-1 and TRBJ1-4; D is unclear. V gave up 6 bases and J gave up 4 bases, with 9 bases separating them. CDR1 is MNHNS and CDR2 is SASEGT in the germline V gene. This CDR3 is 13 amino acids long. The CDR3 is CASSMVGNEKLFF. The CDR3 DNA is TGTGCCAGCAGCATGGTGGGTAATGAAAAACTGTTTTTT.

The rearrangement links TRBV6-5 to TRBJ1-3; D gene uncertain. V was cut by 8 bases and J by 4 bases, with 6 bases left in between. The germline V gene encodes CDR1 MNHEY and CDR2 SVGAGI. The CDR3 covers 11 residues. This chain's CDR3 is CASDEGNTIYF. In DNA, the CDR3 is TGTGCCAGCGATGAGGGAAACACCATATATTTT.

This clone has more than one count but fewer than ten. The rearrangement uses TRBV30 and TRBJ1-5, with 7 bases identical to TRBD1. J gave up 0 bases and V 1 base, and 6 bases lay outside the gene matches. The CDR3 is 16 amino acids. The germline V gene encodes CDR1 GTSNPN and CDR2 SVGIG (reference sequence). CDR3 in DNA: TGTGCCTGGAGTGCAGGGACAGCCTCTAGCAATCAGCCCCAGCATTTT. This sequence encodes CAWSAGTASSNQPQHF.

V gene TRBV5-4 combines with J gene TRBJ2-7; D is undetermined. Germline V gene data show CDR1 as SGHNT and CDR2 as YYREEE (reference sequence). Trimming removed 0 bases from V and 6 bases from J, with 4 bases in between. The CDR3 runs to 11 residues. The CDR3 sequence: CASSLGLEQYF. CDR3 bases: TGTGCCAGCAGCTTGGGGCTCGAGCAGTACTTC. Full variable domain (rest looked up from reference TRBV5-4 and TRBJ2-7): ETGVTQSPTHLIKTRGQQVTLRCSSQSGHNTVSWYQQALGQGPQFIFQYYREEENGRGNFPPRFSGLQFPNYSSELNVNALELDDSALYLCASSLGLEQYFGPGTRLTVT.

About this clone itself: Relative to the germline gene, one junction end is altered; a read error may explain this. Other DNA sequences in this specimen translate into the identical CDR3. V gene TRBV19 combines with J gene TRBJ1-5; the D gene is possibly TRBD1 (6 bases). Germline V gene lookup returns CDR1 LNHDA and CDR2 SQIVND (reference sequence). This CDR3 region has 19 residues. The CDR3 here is CASRTLGRDTVDLGQPQHF. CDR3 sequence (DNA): TGCGCCAGTAGGACTTTAGGCCGGGACACGGTTGATCTAGGGCAGCCCCAGCATTTT.

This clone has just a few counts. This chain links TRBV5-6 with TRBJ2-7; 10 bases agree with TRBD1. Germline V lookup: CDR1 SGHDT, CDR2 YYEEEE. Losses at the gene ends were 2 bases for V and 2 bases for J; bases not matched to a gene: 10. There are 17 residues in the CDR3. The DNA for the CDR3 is TGTGCCAGCAGCTTAGGCCGGACAGGGGGATGGGCCTACGAGCAGTACTTC. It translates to CASSLGRTGGWAYEQYF.

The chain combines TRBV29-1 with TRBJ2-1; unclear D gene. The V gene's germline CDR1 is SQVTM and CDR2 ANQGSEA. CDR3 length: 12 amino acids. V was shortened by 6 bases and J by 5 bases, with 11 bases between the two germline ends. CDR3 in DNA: TGCAGCGTCCGTGGTGGAAACAATGAGCAGTTCTTC. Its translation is CSVRGGNNEQFF.

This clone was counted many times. CDR3 DNA sequence: TGCGCCAGCAGCCAAGTTGGGAAGGGCTATGGCTACACCTTC. Its translation: CASSQVGKGYGYTF. This chain connects TRBV4-1 to TRBJ1-2; D ambiguous. CDR3 size: 14 residues. V dropped 1 base and J dropped 4 bases, with 10 bases sitting between them. Germline assignment: CDR1 MGHRA and CDR2 YSYEKL.

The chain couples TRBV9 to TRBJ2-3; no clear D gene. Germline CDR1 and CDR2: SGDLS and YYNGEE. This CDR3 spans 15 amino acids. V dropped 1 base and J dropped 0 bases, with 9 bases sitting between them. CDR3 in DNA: TGTGCCAGCAGCGTATCTTGGGGAAGCACAGATACGCAGTATTTT. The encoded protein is CASSVSWGSTDTQYF.

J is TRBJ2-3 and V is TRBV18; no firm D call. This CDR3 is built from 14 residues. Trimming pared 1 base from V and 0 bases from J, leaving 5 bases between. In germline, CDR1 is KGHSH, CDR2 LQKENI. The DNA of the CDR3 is TGTGCCAGCTCACCACAAGGGAGCACAGATACGCAGTATTTT. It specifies CASSPQGSTDTQYF.

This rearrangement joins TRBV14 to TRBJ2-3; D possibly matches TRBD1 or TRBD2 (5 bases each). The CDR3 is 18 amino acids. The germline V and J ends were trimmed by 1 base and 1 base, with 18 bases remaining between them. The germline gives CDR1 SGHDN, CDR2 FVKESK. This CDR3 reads CASSQVWDVPKGTDTQYF. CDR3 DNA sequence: TGTGCCAGCAGCCAAGTGTGGGACGTGCCCAAGGGCACAGATACGCAGTATTTT.

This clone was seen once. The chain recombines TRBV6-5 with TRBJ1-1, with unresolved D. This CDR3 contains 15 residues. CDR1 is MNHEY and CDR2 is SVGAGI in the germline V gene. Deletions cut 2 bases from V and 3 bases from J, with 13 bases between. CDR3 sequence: CASSYLVAGDTEAFF. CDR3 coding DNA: TGTGCCAGCAGTTACCTAGTAGCGGGCGACACTGAAGCTTTCTTT.